This TCR beta chain was documented in a study of human CD8 memory T cell subsets. It was UMI-labeled 5' RACE by which the TCR beta libraries were made. Using the 5' RACE reads, TCRdb records one entry per CDR3 protein without DNA. The sample includes fewer than 10,000 distinct CDR3 sequences. Study-wide results and caveats: According to Chao1 estimates, stem-like memory T cells seemed more diverse than precursor exhausted T cells were. Stem-like memory and precursor exhausted T cells, unlike effector memory cells, were similarly highly diverse.

In terms of frequency, this clonotype is medium-sized. No antigen is known for it. CDR1 and CDR2 from the germline V gene are DFQATT and SNEGSKA (reference sequence). The CDR3 contains 13 residues. Sequencing was carried out using CD8+ T cells from PBMCs. The chain combines TRBV20-1 with TRBJ1-2; TCRdb picks TRBD1, but there is no DNA to check that call. The clonotype was recovered from a human donor in good health. The CDR3 loop reads CSAFDRGDYGYTF.